One sample yielded the 5 T cell receptor beta chains listed below, sequenced in a study of blood T cells in healthy people across ages. Primers used in a second PCR of about 6 to 11 cycles were a sample-barcoded 5' primer and a J-beta primer mix. TCRdb recomputed calls from the 5' RACE reads with MiXCR, one row per CDR3 protein. The repertoire holds hundreds of thousands of distinct CDR3 sequences, roughly 64% seen once, with roughly 22% in the top ten. What was sequenced was blood. The receptors come from a man aged 30-40 years in good health.

The genes are TRBV25-1 and TRBJ2-5; D is possibly TRBD2 (5 bases). V gave up 4 bases and J gave up 3 bases, with 6 bases separating them. This CDR3 is 12 amino acids long. From germline, CDR1 is MGHDK and CDR2 SYGVNS. CDR3 amino acids: CASSVGEETQYF. The CDR3 nucleotides read TGTGCCAGCAGTGTCGGGGAAGAGACCCAGTACTTC.

In its sample, this clonotype was seen a few times. The genes are TRBV4-2 and TRBJ2-5; D possibly corresponds to TRBD2 (5 bases). The CDR3 runs to 15 residues. V was trimmed by 0 bases and J by 5 bases, leaving 13 bases between them. Germline CDR1 reads LGHNA; CDR2 reads YNFKEQ. The CDR3 DNA follows: TGTGCCAGCAGCCAAGATATCAAGCGGACGGAGACCCAGTACTTC. This translates into CASSQDIKRTETQYF.

The chain recombines TRBV7-8 with TRBJ1-3; D is ambiguous. The CDR3 spans 16 residues. The ends were cut back, 5 bases at V and 2 bases at J, with 16 bases in the middle. CDR1 is SGHVS and CDR2 is FQNEAQ in the germline V gene. The DNA for the CDR3 is TGTGCCAGCAGCCCACCGGGAGATCGCCCTGGAAACACCATATATTTT. Translated, it gives CASSPPGDRPGNTIYF. The whole variable domain, filled in from reference TRBV7-8 and TRBJ1-3, reads GAGVSQSPRYKVAKRGQDVALRCDPISGHVSLFWYQQALGQGPEFLTYFQNEAQLDKSGLPSDRFFAERPEGSVSTLKIQRTQQEDSAVYLCASSPPGDRPGNTIYFGEGSWLTVV.

J is TRBJ1-5 and V is TRBV7-2; 7 nucleotides agree with TRBD1. The CDR3 has 17 amino acids. Per the germline V gene, CDR1 is SGHTA and CDR2 is FQGNSA. The V segment lost 0 bases and the J segment 1 base; nucleotides outside the gene matches: 6. CDR3: CASSLAGGGTSNQPQHF. In DNA, the CDR3 is TGTGCCAGCAGCTTAGCGGGAGGGGGCACGAGCAATCAGCCCCAGCATTTT.

This clonotype was seen just once. The chain employs TRBV29-1 and TRBJ2-3; 8 nucleotides agree with TRBD2. Germline V lookup: CDR1 SQVTM, CDR2 ANQGSEA. V shed 1 base and J 5 bases; nucleotides not matched to a gene: 8. This CDR3 spans 15 amino acids. CDR3 DNA: TGCAGCGTTGAAGTTAGAGCGGGAGTGGAAGATACGCAGTATTTT. Translation gives CSVEVRAGVEDTQYF.